The clone carrying this T cell receptor (beta chain) was picked up many times. Its antigen remains unknown. The 5'RACE template-switching step produced TCR cDNA and added a universal primer site and UMIs. TCRdb recomputed calls from the 5' RACE reads with MiXCR, one row per CDR3 protein. The sample holds approximately 150,000 distinct CDR3 sequences, 7.7% seen once. This record belongs to a study of T cells after yellow fever vaccination. Study in general: The authors prepared low-cell-number fractions using SMART-Seq v4 Ultra Low Input. Study-wide points: Most primary-vaccination clones recurred post-booster (under 98% CD4, 88% CD8). Clonotypes appearing in both CD4 and CD8 compartments existed, and their share was small.

The CDR3 has 14 residues. V lost 0 bases, J lost 3 bases, and 10 bases lay in between. In germline, CDR1 is SGHDT, CDR2 YYEEEE. This material consisted of CD4+ T cells sorted from PBMCs, taken 5 days after the yellow fever booster vaccination. The chain has TRBV5-6 and TRBJ2-7; possibly TRBD1 for D (5 bases). This receptor was identified in a man younger than 45 who received the YFV17D yellow fever vaccine. The CDR3 coding sequence is TGTGCCAGCAGCTTGGTCGACCAGGGCTACGAGCAGTACTTC. Translation gives CASSLVDQGYEQYF.